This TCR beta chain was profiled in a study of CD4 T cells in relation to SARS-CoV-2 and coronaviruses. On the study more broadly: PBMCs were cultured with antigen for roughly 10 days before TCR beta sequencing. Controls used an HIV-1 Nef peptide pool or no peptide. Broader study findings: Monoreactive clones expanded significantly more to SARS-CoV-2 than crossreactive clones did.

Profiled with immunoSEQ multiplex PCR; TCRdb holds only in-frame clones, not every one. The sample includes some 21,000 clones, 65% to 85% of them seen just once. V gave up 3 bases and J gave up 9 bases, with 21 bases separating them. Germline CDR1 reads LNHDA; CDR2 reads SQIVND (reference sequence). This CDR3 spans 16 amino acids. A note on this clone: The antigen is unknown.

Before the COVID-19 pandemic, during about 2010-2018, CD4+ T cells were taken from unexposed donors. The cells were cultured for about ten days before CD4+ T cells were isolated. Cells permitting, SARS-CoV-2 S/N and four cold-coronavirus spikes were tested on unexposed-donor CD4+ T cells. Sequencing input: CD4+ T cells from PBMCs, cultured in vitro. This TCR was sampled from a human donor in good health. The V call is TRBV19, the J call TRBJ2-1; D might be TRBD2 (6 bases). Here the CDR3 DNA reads TGTGCCAGTAGTATCGTTCCGGGAGTGATCTCGGGTGAGCAGTTCTTC. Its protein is CASSIVPGVISGEQFF.